Below are 25 T cell receptor beta chains sequenced from a single sample in a study of T cell clonality in common variable immunodeficiency. The repertoire was sequenced with immunoSEQ multiplex PCR; TCRdb's copy has only in-frame clones and lacks some. Listed for the sample are some 50,000 clones, none seen a single time. Sequenced input: peripheral blood mononuclear cells. The receptors stem from a person aged 18 to 70 in good health.

This clone was counted many times. Read coverage stops 3 residues before the CDR3 terminus; the germline J gene supplies the remainder. The rearrangement links TRBV7-9 to TRBJ1-4; the match to TRBD1 covers 7 bases. Losses at the gene ends were 5 bases for V and 8 bases for J; bases not matched to a gene: 8. The CDR3 spans 14 residues. CDR1 SEHNR and CDR2 FQNEAQ come from the germline V gene (reference sequence). CDR3 loop: CASSPTGVGEKLFF. CDR3 DNA (partial): TGTGCCAGCAGCCCTACAGGGGTGGGGGAAAAA.

This clone came up many times. The read terminates 3 residues ahead of where the CDR3 ends, so the germline J gene completes it. The chain uses TRBV18 and TRBJ2-1; 9 bases align to TRBD2. J gave up 6 bases and V 1 base, and 4 bases lay outside the gene matches. CDR3 length: 15 amino acids. Germline loops: CDR1 KGHSH, CDR2 LQKENI. CDR3 in amino acids: CASSPQLAGPNEQFF. CDR3 DNA (partial): TGTGCCAGCTCACCACAGCTAGCGGGACCCAATGAG.

This clone was counted ten times or more. The read comes to an end 3 residues before the CDR3 does, leaving the germline J gene to fill in the end. The chain joins TRBV5-6 to TRBJ2-5; a weak D match, TRBD1 (5 bases). The CDR3 loop spans 14 amino acids. The germline V gene encodes CDR1 SGHDT and CDR2 YYEEEE. Deletions cut 1 base from V and 0 bases from J, with 7 bases between. The CDR3 region is CASSLQGYQETQYF. CDR3 DNA (partial): TGTGCCAGCAGCTTGCAGGGCTACCAAGAGACC.

The CDR3 reads CASSPQDTNQPQHF. Incomplete CDR3 DNA: TGTGCCAGTAGTCCACAGGATACCAATCAGCCC. The rearrangement joins TRBV19 to TRBJ1-5; TRBD1 might be the D (5 bases). The observed sequence ends 3 residues before the CDR3 terminus, with the missing tail filled in from the germline J gene. Trimming took off 5 bases at V and 3 bases at J, with 11 bases between the two ends. From germline, CDR1 is LNHDA and CDR2 SQIVND (reference sequence). The CDR3 totals 14 residues.

This clone came up many times. The read falls 3 residues short of the CDR3 end, and the missing part is taken from the germline J gene. V is TRBV7-9 and J is TRBJ2-1; 9 bases line up with TRBD1. Per germline, CDR1 SEHNR and CDR2 FQNEAQ (reference sequence). The CDR3 is 15 residues long. V trimming: 5 bases; J trimming: 7 bases; junction bases outside the gene matches: 9. The CDR3 reads CASSARTGAGNEQFF. The CDR3 bases that were read are TGTGCCAGCAGCGCCAGGACAGGGGCTGGGAATGAG.

This clone was detected ten times or more. One junction end does not reproduce the germline sequence, and a read error may be involved. The read stops 3 residues short of the end of the CDR3; the missing end is completed from the germline J gene. The chain is built from TRBV4-2 and TRBJ1-3; D is possibly TRBD1 (5 bases). The CDR3 covers 15 residues. Germline V lookup: CDR1 LGHNA, CDR2 YNFKEQ. CDR3 DNA, as far as it was read: TGCGCCAGCAGCCATCGACAGACCTCTGGAAACACC. Its protein is CASSHRQTSGNT. The full CDR3 sequence reads CASSHRQTSGNTIYF.

This clone was counted at least ten times. The read is 3 residues too short to cover the CDR3 end, so that end is filled in from the germline J gene. The chain is built from TRBV11-2 and TRBJ2-1, with 8 bases that match TRBD2. CDR1 SGHAT and CDR2 FQNNGV come from the germline V gene. The CDR3 totals 15 residues. Unmatched junction bases numbered 7, after V lost 5 bases and J lost 4 bases. The CDR3 sequence: CASSPDSGAYNEQFF. The CDR3 DNA, read in part, is TGTGCCAGCAGCCCTGATAGCGGGGCTTACAATGAG.

This clone was recorded at least ten times. The read ends 3 residues shy of where the CDR3 ends; the end is completed using the germline J gene. This chain connects TRBV7-2 to TRBJ1-5; the D gene is possibly TRBD1 (6 bases). The germline V and J ends were trimmed by 5 bases and 7 bases, with 18 bases remaining between them. The CDR3 runs 15 residues. CDR1 and CDR2 (germline): SGHTA, FQGNSA. The CDR3 bases that were read are TGTGCCAGCAGCGAGCAAAGCGGGGGCGGACAGCCC. Its translation: CASSEQSGGGQP. The CDR3 as a whole reads CASSEQSGGGQPQHF.

Comments on this clone: The CDR3 is cut off 3 residues early in the read; its end comes from the germline J gene. The rearrangement uses TRBV2 and TRBJ1-1; 11 bases map to TRBD1. Losses at the gene ends were 6 bases for V and 1 base for J; bases not matched to a gene: 7. Germline lookup yields CDR1 SNHLY and CDR2 FYNNEI. The CDR3 consists of 16 residues. The covered CDR3 bases are TGTGCCAGCAGGAGGGACAGGGGGGTTGCGAACACTGAA. Amino acids: CASRRDRGVANTE. The full-length CDR3 reads as CASRRDRGVANTEAFF.

Comment on this clone: The CDR3 extends 3 residues past the end of the read, so its final part is completed from the germline J gene. The rearrangement joins TRBV7-9 to TRBJ2-5; D uncertain. The length of the CDR3 is 12 residues. The germline gives CDR1 SEHNR, CDR2 FQNEAQ (reference sequence). Trimming stripped 1 base from V and 4 bases from J, with 4 bases between. The CDR3 is CASSLVSETQYF. The CDR3 DNA, read in part, is TGTGCCAGCAGCTTAGTCTCAGAGACC.

The table lists this clone with many counts. The CDR3 end lies 3 residues beyond the end of the read and is filled in from the germline J gene. The chain has TRBV18 and TRBJ1-4, with D possibly TRBD1 on 6 matching bases. CDR3 length equals 15 residues. CDR1 and CDR2 from the germline V gene are KGHSH and LQKENI. V lost 3 bases, J lost 5 bases, and 13 bases lay in between. The CDR3 DNA, read in part, is TGTGCCAGCTCACCTTTGGGGGCTCCCAATGAAAAA. Its protein is CASSPLGAPNEK. The CDR3 as a whole reads CASSPLGAPNEKLFF.

In this sample, this clone turned up many times. Sequencing ends 3 residues short of the CDR3 end; the germline J gene provides the rest. This sequence joins TRBV11-2 and TRBJ1-2, with TRBD1 matching over 8 bases. The germline CDR1 and CDR2 sequences are SGHAT and FQNNGV. The CDR3 is made up of 13 amino acids. The CDR3 sequence is CASSIQGAWGYTF. CDR3 DNA, as far as it was read: TGTGCCAGCAGCATCCAGGGGGCTTGGGGC.

This clone has ten or more counts. With the read ending 3 residues before the CDR3 end, the germline J gene is used to fill in that end. V usage is TRBV6-1 and J usage is TRBJ1-2, with 7 bases identical to TRBD1. V lost 2 bases to trimming and J lost 7 bases; unmatched junction nucleotides: 7. CDR1 is MNHNS, CDR2 SASEGT, per germline. The CDR3 is made up of 14 amino acids. CDR3 DNA (partial): TGTGCCAGCAGTGAACCCAGGGGGGATGGTGGC. Translation: CASSEPRGDGG. The CDR3, in full, reads CASSEPRGDGGYTF.

There are many counts of this clone. The read terminates 3 residues before the CDR3 end, so the remaining end is supplied by the germline J gene. J is TRBJ1-4 and V is TRBV4-2, with D unresolved. The ends were cut back, 4 bases at V and 8 bases at J, with 11 bases in the middle. Germline CDR1 reads LGHNA; CDR2 reads YNFKEQ. This CDR3 contains 13 residues. The covered CDR3 bases are TGTGCCAGCAGCCTCCAGAAGGGCGAAAAA. Translated, it gives CASSLQKGEK. The full CDR3 protein is CASSLQKGEKLFF.

In this sample, this clone turned up many times. The CDR3 end falls 3 residues outside the read, so it is completed with the germline J gene. The chain employs TRBV5-1 and TRBJ2-5; 8 bases match TRBD2. CDR1 is SGHRS and CDR2 is YFSETQ in the germline V gene. The CDR3 spans 17 residues. Losses at the gene ends were 4 bases for V and 1 base for J; bases not matched to a gene: 12. The sequenced part of the CDR3 DNA is TGCGCCAGCAGCCCCGCAATAGATACTAGCGGCCAAGAGACC. Encoded protein: CASSPAIDTSGQET. The whole CDR3 is CASSPAIDTSGQETQYF. Based on the CDR3 plus reference TRBV5-1 and TRBJ2-5, the full variable domain is KAGVTQTPRYLIKTRGQQVTLSCSPISGHRSVSWYQQTPGQGLQFLFEYFSETQRNKGNFPGRFSGRQFSNSRSEMNVSTLELGDSALYLCASSPAIDTSGQETQYFGPGTRLLVL.

There are many counts of this clone. Coverage ceases 3 residues before the CDR3 finishes, and the germline J gene fills in the end. The V and J genes are TRBV20-1 and TRBJ2-2, with 9 bases identical to TRBD2. CDR3 length: 15 amino acids. Germline V gene lookup returns CDR1 DFQATT and CDR2 SNEGSKA (reference sequence). V lost 3 bases, J lost 4 bases, and 6 bases stayed unmatched. CDR3 protein: CSASSSGGPTGELFF. The sequenced CDR3 bases are TGCAGTGCTAGCTCCAGCGGGGGGCCCACCGGGGAG.

Ten or more counts support this clone. Coverage ceases 3 residues before the CDR3 finishes, and the germline J gene fills in the end. The chain is built from TRBV7-9 and TRBJ2-2; tentative D call: TRBD2 (5 bases). The V gene's germline CDR1 is SEHNR and CDR2 FQNEAQ (reference sequence). Deletions cut 2 bases from V and 5 bases from J, with 12 bases between. CDR3 length: 15 residues. CDR3 sequence: CASSLNLARTGELFF. The part of the CDR3 DNA that was read is TGTGCCAGCAGCTTAAATCTAGCTAGGACCGGGGAG.

This clone appeared many times. The CDR3 end falls 3 residues outside the read, so it is completed with the germline J gene. V usage is TRBV6-1 and J usage is TRBJ1-2; unclear D gene. Trimming removed 1 base from V and 5 bases from J, with 5 bases in between. From germline, CDR1 is MNHNS and CDR2 SASEGT. This CDR3 is built from 12 residues. The CDR3 is CASSEVKYGYTF. The CDR3 DNA, read in part, is TGTGCCAGCAGTGAAGTTAAATATGGC.

Points on this clone: The read terminates 3 residues ahead of where the CDR3 ends, so the germline J gene completes it. The chain has TRBV7-8 and TRBJ1-1; D unclear. This CDR3 has 12 residues. CDR1 SGHVS and CDR2 FQNEAQ come from the germline V gene. V shed 5 bases and J shed 3 bases, with 7 bases lying between them. CDR3 DNA (partial): TGTGCCAGCAGCCCTCGGGACACTGAA. It yields the protein CASSPRDTE. Given in full, the CDR3 is CASSPRDTEAFF.

In its sample, this clone was seen many times. The read comes to an end 3 residues before the CDR3 does, leaving the germline J gene to fill in the end. The chain combines TRBV29-1 with TRBJ1-1; TRBD1 matches 9 bases. V shed 6 bases and J 4 bases; nucleotides not matched to a gene: 9. The CDR3 has 14 residues. CDR1 and CDR2 from the germline V gene are SQVTM and ANQGSEA. The DNA read from the CDR3 is TGCAGCGTAAAGACAGGGGGTTCGAGCACTGAA. Its translation: CSVKTGGSSTE. The entire CDR3 sequence reads CSVKTGGSSTEAFF.

Details on this clone: The read finishes 3 residues shy of the CDR3 end, and the germline J gene is used to complete it. The V and J genes are TRBV2 and TRBJ2-2; D may be TRBD1 (6 bases). The CDR3 has 17 residues. The germline V gene has CDR1 SNHLY and CDR2 FYNNEI. The sequenced CDR3 bases are TGTGCCAGCAAGCTCCTAACTGTCGGGACAAGGGGTAGAGAG. This codes for CASKLLTVGTRGRE. The full CDR3 reads CASKLLTVGTRGRELFF.

Ten or more counts support this clone. The DNA ends 3 residues before the CDR3 does, and the rest of the CDR3 is filled in from the germline J gene. V usage is TRBV2 and J usage is TRBJ2-5; D might be TRBD1 (5 bases). This CDR3 comprises 15 residues. V was cut by 2 bases and J by 1 base, with 11 bases left in between. Germline V gene sequence: CDR1 SNHLY, CDR2 FYNNEI. Partial CDR3 DNA: TGTGCCAGCAGTGAACAAGGGGTTGGCCAAGAGACC. Translating it yields CASSEQGVGQET. The CDR3 in full is CASSEQGVGQETQYF.

This clone was observed a few times. The CDR3 end falls 3 residues outside the read, so it is completed with the germline J gene. This chain joins TRBV13 and TRBJ2-3, with D maybe TRBD2 (5 bases). The CDR3 contains 16 residues. Germline CDR1 is PRHDT and CDR2 is FYEKMQ (reference sequence). Deletions cut 5 bases from V and 3 bases from J, with 18 bases between. This CDR3 reads CASSPRADGLTDTQYF. The part of the CDR3 DNA that was read is TGTGCCAGCAGCCCGAGGGCCGATGGGTTAACAGATACG.

This clone was recorded at least ten times. The read comes to an end 3 residues before the CDR3 does, leaving the germline J gene to fill in the end. V gene TRBV20-1 combines with J gene TRBJ2-3; 10 bases agree with TRBD2. Germline V CDR1 and CDR2: DFQATT, SNEGSKA (reference sequence). This CDR3 region has 15 residues. The trim removed 3 bases at V and 5 bases at J, leaving 8 bases unmatched. The DNA read from the CDR3 is TGCAGTGCTAGGGAAGAGCGGGAGGGCCTAGATACG. This encodes CSAREEREGLDT. The whole CDR3 region reads CSAREEREGLDTQYF.

This clone was seen many times. The read ends 3 residues shy of where the CDR3 ends; the end is completed using the germline J gene. V and J are TRBV6-2 or TRBV6-3 and TRBJ2-1; D possibly corresponds to TRBD1 (5 bases). CDR1 and CDR2 (germline): MNHEY, SVGEGT. V lost 2 bases and J 3 bases, leaving 5 bases between the germline ends. CDR3 size: 13 residues. CDR3 amino acids: CASSYRGYNEQFF. The CDR3 bases that were read are TGTGCCAGCAGTTACAGGGGCTACAATGAG.